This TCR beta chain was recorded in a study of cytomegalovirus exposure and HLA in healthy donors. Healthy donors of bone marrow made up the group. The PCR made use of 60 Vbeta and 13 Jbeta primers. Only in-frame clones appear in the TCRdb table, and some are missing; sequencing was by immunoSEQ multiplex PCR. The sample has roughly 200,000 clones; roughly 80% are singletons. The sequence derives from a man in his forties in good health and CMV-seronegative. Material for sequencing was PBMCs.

The CDR3 DNA sequence: TGTGCCAGCTCACCAGGGGAGTGGGTCTACGAGCAGTACTTC. It codes for CASSPGEWVYEQYF. The gene calls are TRBV18 and TRBJ2-7; tentative D call: TRBD2 (5 bases). V lost 2 bases and J lost 3, with 11 bases in between. Germline V lookup: CDR1 KGHSH, CDR2 LQKENI. CDR3 length: 14 amino acids.